The 4 T cell receptor beta chains listed next were all sequenced from one sample in a study of T cell repertoires in cytomegalovirus infection. TCRdb reprocessed the reads with MiXCR, giving one entry per CDR3 protein. The sample lists about 63,000 distinct CDR3 sequences; 20% to 25% were seen once. These TCRs are of unknown antigen specificity. The sequencing used CD8+ T cells from cultured PBMCs, collected from culture after CMV antigen stimulation. These receptors came from a human donor in good health (CMV status not recorded). Some clones in this sample may be carry-over from other donors' samples.

This clonotype was counted ten times or more. This rearrangement joins TRBV6-2 or TRBV6-3 to TRBJ1-6, with TRBD1 as a possible D gene (5 bases). The V and J ends lost 5 bases and 14 bases respectively, with 28 bases between them. The CDR3 spans 17 residues. From germline, CDR1 is MNHEY and CDR2 SVGEGT. The CDR3 here is CASSQSILGTDHHSLHF. In DNA form, the CDR3 reads TGTGCCAGCAGTCAGAGTATTCTTGGGACTGACCACCATTCCCTCCACTTT.

This rearrangement joins TRBV12-3 or TRBV12-4 to TRBJ1-1; 7 bases align to TRBD1. V trimming: 6 bases; J trimming: 10 bases; junction bases outside the gene matches: 5. CDR3 length: 11 amino acids. The CDR3 region is CASRLGGVAFF. The CDR3 DNA is TGTGCCAGCAGGCTAGGGGGCGTAGCTTTCTTT.

The chain uses TRBV7-6 and TRBJ1-5, with TRBD1 matching 7 bases. Per the germline V gene, CDR1 is SGHVS and CDR2 is FNYEAQ. Trimming cost V 1 base and J 0 bases; bases outside gene matches: 12. The CDR3 has 19 amino acids. This chain's CDR3 is CASSLGLTGPGYSNQPQHF. DNA of the CDR3: TGTGCCAGCAGCTTAGGATTGACAGGGCCCGGCTATAGCAATCAGCCCCAGCATTTT.

V usage is TRBV7-7 and J usage is TRBJ2-7; D unresolved. The V gene's germline CDR1 is SSHAT and CDR2 FNYEAQ (reference sequence). The V and J ends lost 3 bases and 3 bases respectively, with 9 bases between them. The CDR3 sequence is 13 residues long. CDR3: CASSFQQNYEQYF. The CDR3 bases are TGTGCCAGCAGCTTCCAACAGAACTACGAGCAGTACTTC.